This TCR beta chain was identified in a study of blood T cell repertoires in COVID-19 (dated by TCRdb to about 2020). For the wider study: Samples covering the acute and convalescent phases of COVID-19 were provided by collaborators in the United States, Italy and Spain. The prospective study material was composed of cDNA or gDNA derived from T cells, B-cell-depleted T cells, or PBMCs. The dataset comprised deeply sampled blood TCRbeta repertoires from subjects exposed to, actively infected with, or recovered from COVID-19. The repertoires were made available in a free public database intended to serve as a resource for research on the immune response to SARS-CoV-2. Samples came from the ongoing ImmuneRACE study (first 160 participants) plus 1,254 subjects from 6 global collaborators. A de-identified subject ID, COVID-19 status, age in years and sex were almost always included in the sample metadata. Where HLA class I and class II types were available, the types were taken from metadata supplied by the sample provider, not from assay-based typing.

Participants in the prospective study were enrolled through a virtual design, were aged roughly 18 to 100 years, and lived in approximately 25 United States geographic areas. In the prospective study, cohorts were assigned on the basis of participant-reported clinical history obtained from a screening survey and a study questionnaire. For ImmuneRACE Cohort 3, a participant was defined as recovered based on two consecutive negative NP/OP PCR tests, clearance by a healthcare professional, or resolution of symptoms. In the prospective study, mobile phlebotomists collected whole blood, serum and a nasopharyngeal or oropharyngeal swab from each participant. Participants in the prospective study had the option to provide additional blood draws and questionnaires over a roughly two-month period. Before DNA extraction, prospective study blood samples were shipped either frozen or at room temperature. Study-wide conclusions, independent of this receptor: Clinical and demographic metadata were provided uncurated, with the amount varying by source and participant.

TCRbeta CDR3 regions were amplified from genomic DNA using the immunoSEQ Assay, a bias-controlled multiplex PCR. The study's processing was this. The number of nucleated cells in each sample was estimated from the amplification of reference gene primers within the assay. To quantify the absolute abundance of each unique TCRbeta CDR3 rearrangement, sequence reads were collapsed and filtered. For each sample, productive Simpson clonality was calculated by taking the square root of Simpson's diversity index across productive rearrangements. TCRdb obtained this table from immuneACCESS and retained in-frame rearrangements with V and J assigned. These tables miss some clones; where compared with another copy, unresolved V genes account for less than half of the shortfall, and the remainder is unexplained. V, J and clone size are those of that table, while D and trimming were read from the DNA. Present in this sample are 190,000 or so clones, about 90% of which were seen just once. Of the sample, more than 2% is held by the ten largest clones.

Concerning this clone itself: Its antigen is still unknown. No qualities accompany the bases; no much larger clone lies one base away.

Including cysteine and phenylalanine, the CDR3 has 12 amino acids. The CDR3 DNA has 36 bases and is translated from base 1. In the germline V gene (reference sequence), CDR1 corresponds to MNHNY and CDR2 to SVGAGI. Trimming costs V 7 bases and J 6 bases, and their ends lie 12 bases apart. Input material: PBMCs or T cells enriched from blood (not recorded which). The clonotype comes from a woman younger than 45 who had recovered from COVID-19. The chain joins TRBV6-6 to TRBJ1-2; a confident D gene designation cannot be given. CDR3 region: CASTLQRNGYTF. The nucleotide sequence is given as TGTGCCAGCACCCTCCAGAGGAATGGCTACACCTTC.